This T cell receptor beta chain was retrieved from a study of T cells in Graves' hyperthyroidism and ophthalmopathy. Study-level results: The model identified upcoming ophthalmopathy a median around 7.1 months ahead of onset. Also found in blood were most expanded thyroid clonotypes above 0.001.

It was RNA transcripts that yielded the amplified TCR beta CDR3 regions. The study used the HTBI primer set for a first-round RT-PCR of the TCR CDR3. MiXCR was run by TCRdb on the multiplex PCR reads, yielding one entry per CDR3 protein. Seen here are about 540,000 distinct CDR3 sequences, under 60% observed once, and the top ten hold roughly 8.2%. Hyperthyroidism was newly diagnosed in patients aged 18 to 65 (duration under 2 months). At least ten counts were recorded for this clonotype. Its antigen is unidentified. Germline trimming cut 6 bases from V and 5 bases from J; bases unmatched to any gene: 9. The CDR3 length is 13 residues. Germline CDR1 DFQATT, CDR2 SNEGSKA (reference sequence).

The sample consisted of peripheral blood or thyroid tissue (not recorded which). This clonotype was obtained from a woman under 30 with Graves' hyperthyroidism. V usage is TRBV20-1 and J usage is TRBJ2-7; 8 bases align to TRBD1. As DNA, the CDR3 is TGCAGTGCCACCCAGGACAGGGACCACGAGCAGTACTTC. Protein sequence: CSATQDRDHEQYF.